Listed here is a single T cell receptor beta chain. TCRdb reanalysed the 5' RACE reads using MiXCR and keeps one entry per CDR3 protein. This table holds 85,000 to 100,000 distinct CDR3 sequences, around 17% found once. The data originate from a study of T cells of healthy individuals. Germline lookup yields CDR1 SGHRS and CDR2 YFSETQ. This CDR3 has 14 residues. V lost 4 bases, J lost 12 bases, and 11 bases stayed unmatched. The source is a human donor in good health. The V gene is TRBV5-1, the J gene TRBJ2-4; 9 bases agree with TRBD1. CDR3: CASSPTGGETTQYF. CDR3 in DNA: TGCGCCAGCAGCCCCACAGGGGGCGAGACCACTCAGTACTTC.